A selection of T cell receptor beta chains follows, all from one sample in a study of cytomegalovirus exposure and HLA in healthy donors. Using immunoSEQ multiplex PCR, the repertoire was profiled, and TCRdb retains in-frame clones only, with some absent. The data show over 45,000 clones, about 80% seen once. The specimen sequenced was PBMCs. These TCRs come from a man younger than 40 in good health and CMV-seronegative. Each CDR3 is given with its conserved first and last residue. D genes are given only for firm matches. Not every row has a clone size; where given, it reads once, few, many or a size class.

cdr3_length | j_call | v_call | d_call | clone_size | cdr3_aa | cdr3_nt
18 | TRBJ2-7 | TRBV7-9 | . | . | CASSSQSITGTGAYEQYF | TGTGCCAGCAGCTCCCAATCTATCACCGGGACGGGAGCCTACGAGCAGTACTTC
14 | TRBJ1-4 | TRBV2 | . | . | CASRRGGDGEKLFF | TGTGCCAGCAGGAGGGGGGGAGATGGTGAAAAACTGTTTTTT
15 | TRBJ1-1 | TRBV5-4 | TRBD1 | . | CASSLADRVGTEAFF | TGTGCCAGCAGCTTGGCTGACAGGGTGGGCACTGAAGCTTTCTTT
16 | TRBJ2-5 | TRBV10-2 | TRBD2 | . | CASSRVAGGSQETQYF | TGCGCCAGCAGCCGAGTAGCGGGGGGGTCCCAAGAGACCCAGTACTTC
15 | TRBJ1-5 | TRBV16 | TRBD1 | . | CASSQTQQGTKPQHF | TGTGCCAGCAGCCAAACCCAACAGGGGACGAAGCCCCAGCATTTT
14 | TRBJ1-5 | TRBV5-8 | TRBD1 | . | CASSLAGTGTLGHF | TGTGCCAGCAGCTTGGCCGGGACAGGCACCCTAGGGCATTTT
14 | TRBJ2-7 | TRBV19 | . | . | CASSIGPLGYEQYF | TGTGCCAGTAGTATAGGCCCCCTCGGGTACGAGCAGTACTTC
17 | TRBJ2-1 | TRBV5-1 | TRBD2 | . | CASSITPSSGGFNEQFF | TGCGCCAGCAGCATTACCCCCTCTAGCGGGGGCTTCAATGAGCAGTTCTTC
13 | TRBJ1-2 | TRBV30 | TRBD1 | . | CEGETGEDYGYTF | TGCGAGGGGGAGACAGGGGAAGACTATGGCTACACCTTC
13 | TRBJ1-1 | TRBV7-9 | . | . | CASSLEEYTEAFF | TGTGCCAGCAGCTTAGAGGAGTACACTGAAGCTTTCTTT
15 | TRBJ2-7 | TRBV4-3 | . | few | CASSQEQGSSYEQYF | TGCGCCAGCAGCCAAGAGCAGGGGAGCTCCTACGAGCAGTACTTC
22 | TRBJ1-2 | TRBV19 | . | . | CASSIDRRGAGHGHTGSYGYTF | TGTGCCAGTAGTATAGACCGCAGGGGCGCCGGTCATGGCCACACCGGTTCCTATGGCTACACCTTC
11 | TRBJ1-5 | TRBV23-1 | . | few | CASHNRVQRHF | TGCGCCAGCCACAATCGGGTCCAGAGACATTTT
12 | TRBJ2-7 | TRBV9 | . | . | CASSEGVGEQYF | TGTGCCAGCAGCGAGGGGGTAGGGGAGCAGTACTTC
15 | TRBJ1-4 | TRBV7-2 | . | . | CASSPGATREEKLFF | TGTGCCAGCAGCCCAGGGGCGACACGAGAGGAAAAACTGTTTTTT
13 | TRBJ2-3 | TRBV6-4 | . | . | CASSAKQGDTQYF | TGTGCCAGCAGTGCTAAACAGGGCGATACGCAGTATTTT
14 | TRBJ2-1 | TRBV5-1 | . | . | CASSLSNSYNEQFF | TGCGCCAGCAGCTTGTCTAACTCCTACAATGAGCAGTTCTTC
15 | TRBJ2-1 | TRBV5-1 | TRBD2 | . | CASRIRREGQDEQFF | TGCGCCAGCAGGATAAGGCGGGAGGGCCAGGATGAGCAGTTCTTC
15 | TRBJ1-2 | TRBV5-8 | TRBD1 | . | CASSIQGTANYGYTF | TGTGCCAGCAGCATTCAGGGGACAGCTAACTATGGCTACACCTTC
15 | TRBJ1-5 | TRBV19 | TRBD1 | medium-sized | CASSTDRGIAQPQHF | TGTGCCAGTAGTACGGACAGGGGAATTGCTCAGCCCCAGCATTTT
12 | TRBJ2-1 | TRBV29-1 | TRBD2 | . | CSLTSVYNEQFF | TGCAGCTTAACTAGCGTCTACAATGAGCAGTTCTTC
15 | TRBJ2-4 | TRBV29-1 | TRBD1 | . | CSVEGTGGPRNIQYF | TGCAGCGTTGAGGGGACAGGGGGCCCACGAAACATTCAGTACTTC
15 | TRBJ1-1 | TRBV25-1 | TRBD1 | . | CASSDVTGDNTEAFF | TGTGCCAGCAGTGACGTGACAGGGGATAACACTGAAGCTTTCTTT
15 | TRBJ2-5 | TRBV6-5 | TRBD2 | . | CASSTLAGRQETQYF | TGTGCCAGCAGTACCCTAGCGGGAAGACAAGAGACCCAGTACTTC
14 | TRBJ1-2 | TRBV4-3 | . | . | CASSQVAGEYGYTF | TGCGCCAGCAGCCAAGTGGCAGGGGAATATGGCTACACCTTC
16 | TRBJ1-5 | TRBV28 | TRBD1 | . | CASSSWDSPFNQPQHF | TGTGCCAGCAGTTCCTGGGACAGCCCCTTCAATCAGCCCCAGCATTTT
17 | TRBJ2-3 | TRBV7-2 | TRBD2 | . | CASSSGVGGGRTDTQYF | TGTGCCAGCAGCTCCGGCGTGGGCGGGGGGAGGACAGATACGCAGTATTTT
15 | TRBJ2-5 | TRBV7-9 | TRBD1 | . | CASSPRGQGRETQYF | TGTGCCAGCAGCCCGCGGGGACAGGGGCGAGAGACCCAGTACTTC
14 | TRBJ2-2 | TRBV9 | . | . | CASSPQGLSGELFF | TGTGCCAGCAGCCCCCAGGGCCTCTCCGGGGAGCTGTTTTTT
13 | TRBJ1-5 | TRBV7-9 | . | few | CASSLSGDQPQHF | TGTGCCAGCAGCTTATCCGGAGACCAGCCCCAGCATTTT
17 | TRBJ1-4 | TRBV7-9 | TRBD1 | . | CASRRGQGISTNEKLFF | TGTGCCAGCAGGAGGGGACAGGGGATTTCAACTAATGAAAAACTGTTTTTT
12 | TRBJ1-2 | TRBV10-1 | . | . | CASSPEPYGYTF | TGCGCCAGCAGCCCCGAGCCCTATGGCTACACCTTC
16 | TRBJ2-3 | TRBV10-2 | TRBD2 | . | CASSDVAGVGTDTQYF | TGCGCCAGCAGTGATGTAGCGGGAGTAGGCACAGATACGCAGTATTTT
13 | TRBJ2-1 | TRBV9 | . | . | CASSPGGLDEQFF | TGTGCCAGCAGCCCCGGGGGACTGGATGAGCAGTTCTTC
13 | TRBJ1-4 | TRBV18 | . | once | CASSPSRVEKLFF | TGTGCCAGCTCACCCTCCAGGGTTGAAAAACTGTTTTTT
12 | TRBJ1-2 | TRBV6-5 | . | few | CASSQGLGGYTF | TGTGCCAGCAGCCAGGGGCTGGGTGGCTACACCTTC
16 | TRBJ2-5 | TRBV11-2 | TRBD2 | once | CASSPKSLRERETQYF | TGTGCCAGCAGCCCAAAATCGTTGCGGGAGAGGGAGACCCAGTACTTC
13 | TRBJ1-5 | TRBV19 | . | once | CASKSSLAQPQHF | TGTGCCAGTAAGTCGTCATTGGCTCAGCCCCAGCATTTT
14 | TRBJ2-2 | TRBV2 | . | few | CASLTGRNTGELFF | TGTGCCTCCCTCACGGGGAGGAACACCGGGGAGCTGTTTTTT
15 | TRBJ1-2 | TRBV6-6 | . | . | CASSYPGHSGDGYTF | TGTGCCAGCAGTTACCCGGGACATTCAGGAGATGGCTACACCTTC
17 | TRBJ2-4 | TRBV4-2 | TRBD1 | . | CASSQTGAALAKNIQYF | TGTGCCAGCAGCCAAACAGGGGCGGCCCTAGCCAAAAACATTCAGTACTTC
15 | TRBJ1-2 | TRBV10-3 | TRBD1 | . | CAISELGQVNYGYTF | TGTGCCATCAGTGAGCTGGGACAGGTTAACTATGGCTACACCTTC
13 | TRBJ2-7 | TRBV6-5 | TRBD1 | few | CASSYGTGTEQYF | TGTGCCAGCAGTTACGGGACAGGGACCGAGCAGTACTTC
14 | TRBJ2-3 | TRBV5-6 | TRBD2 | . | CASSRSGRTDTQYF | TGTGCCAGCAGCCGTAGCGGGAGAACAGATACGCAGTATTTT
14 | TRBJ2-7 | TRBV7-2 | . | . | CASSHDSGPYEQYF | TGTGCCAGCAGCCACGATAGCGGTCCCTACGAGCAGTACTTC
16 | TRBJ2-7 | TRBV4-3 | TRBD2 | . | CASSPTSSGPSYEQYF | TGCGCCAGCAGCCCCACCTCTAGCGGACCCTCCTACGAGCAGTACTTC
15 | TRBJ2-6 | TRBV7-3 | . | . | CASSPTGFGANVLTF | TGTGCCAGCAGCCCTACCGGGTTCGGGGCCAACGTCCTGACTTTC
14 | TRBJ2-1 | TRBV2 | . | once | CASKRGGGRNEQFF | TGTGCCAGCAAGCGGGGAGGGGGGCGAAATGAGCAGTTCTTC
13 | TRBJ1-1 | TRBV7-2 | . | . | CASSLLRDSEAFF | TGTGCCAGCAGCCTACTGCGGGATTCTGAAGCTTTCTTT
13 | TRBJ1-2 | TRBV7-2 | . | . | CASSLVQGYGYTF | TGTGCCAGCAGCTTAGTCCAGGGATATGGCTACACCTTC
14 | TRBJ1-2 | TRBV5-6 | . | . | CASSYRFVLDGYTF | TGTGCCAGCAGCTACAGGTTTGTACTGGATGGCTACACCTTC
16 | TRBJ2-1 | TRBV19 | . | . | CASSSRQPGSYNEQFF | TGTGCCAGTAGTAGTCGACAGCCTGGCTCCTACAATGAGCAGTTCTTC
14 | TRBJ2-1 | TRBV7-9 | TRBD1 | . | CASSYRGPYNEQFF | TGTGCCAGCAGCTACAGGGGTCCCTACAATGAGCAGTTCTTC
16 | TRBJ1-2 | TRBV12-5 | TRBD1 | . | CASGLVLGRGSFGYTF | TGTGCTAGTGGTTTGGTACTGGGCAGGGGGTCTTTCGGCTACACCTTC
14 | TRBJ1-1 | TRBV30 | . | few | CAWSRGPGGTEAFF | TGTGCCTGGAGTCGAGGTCCCGGGGGGACTGAAGCTTTCTTT
15 | TRBJ2-1 | TRBV19 | . | . | CASSFLPGVGYEQFF | TGTGCCAGTAGTTTCTTGCCGGGGGTTGGTTATGAGCAGTTCTTC